Listed below are T cell receptor beta chains from one sample, sequenced in a study of human T cells and chemical hapten exposure. TCRdb fed the RACE reads into MiXCR, producing one record per CDR3 protein. Here the sample spans some 400,000 distinct CDR3 sequences, 4.5% to 5.5% being singletons. This specimen was whole blood, taken in connection with sensitization to the hapten diphenylcyclopropenone (DPC). The receptors come from a woman aged 50 to 60 with alopecia areata. Some clones in this sample may be carry-over from other donors' samples. Both conserved end residues are part of each CDR3. A D gene is named only where the DNA matches it firmly. Clone size is not always given. Where it is, it says once, few, many or a class for expanded clones.

DNA: TGCAGTGCTAGAGCCGGCCCACTACCAGATACGCAGTATTTT; CDR3: CSARAGPLPDTQYF; D: .; J: TRBJ2-3; V: TRBV20-1; size: .
DNA: TGTGCCACCAGCGGGCGGACAGGGAGCAGGGCCAACGTCCTGACTTTC; CDR3: CATSGRTGSRANVLTF; D: TRBD1; J: TRBJ2-6; V: TRBV15; size: many
DNA: TGTGCCAGCAGCTACAGAGGGGGATCTTCCTACGAGCAGTACTTC; CDR3: CASSYRGGSSYEQYF; D: .; J: TRBJ2-7; V: TRBV27; size: .
DNA: TGCGCCAGCAGCTTGGCCTCGGAAGCGGACCCCTACGAGCAGTACTTC; CDR3: CASSLASEADPYEQYF; D: .; J: TRBJ2-7; V: TRBV5-1; size: .
DNA: TGCGGTTGCGGCAGGGCCAACTATGGCTACACCTTC; CDR3: CGCGRANYGYTF; D: .; J: TRBJ1-2; V: TRBV20-1; size: many
DNA: TGCAGCGCTGAGGATTACAGGGTGACCACTGAAGCTTTCTTT; CDR3: CSAEDYRVTTEAFF; D: .; J: TRBJ1-1; V: TRBV29-1; size: few
DNA: TGTGCCATCAGTGTCGACAGGGGGGAGTACGAGCAGTACTTC; CDR3: CAISVDRGEYEQYF; D: TRBD1; J: TRBJ2-7; V: TRBV10-3; size: many
DNA: TGTGCCAGCAGTCCCGGGACAGATAGCAATCAGCCCCAGCATTTT; CDR3: CASSPGTDSNQPQHF; D: TRBD1; J: TRBJ1-5; V: TRBV6-5; size: many
DNA: TGTGCCAGCGAGGGGATGGGCGGGAAGGTCAATGAGCAGTTCTTC; CDR3: CASEGMGGKVNEQFF; D: .; J: TRBJ2-1; V: TRBV9; size: many
DNA: TGTGCCAGCAGACCAGACAGATCTGGGGCCAACGTCCTGACTTTC; CDR3: CASRPDRSGANVLTF; D: .; J: TRBJ2-6; V: TRBV12-3/TRBV12-4; size: many
DNA: TGCGCCAGCACCCTGGCCCCGGGCTACGAGCAGTACTTC; CDR3: CASTLAPGYEQYF; D: .; J: TRBJ2-7; V: TRBV5-1; size: many
DNA: TGCAGTGCTCACAGGAGCTCCTACAATGAGCAGTTCTTC; CDR3: CSAHRSSYNEQFF; D: .; J: TRBJ2-1; V: TRBV20-1; size: many
DNA: TGCGCCAGCAGCCAAGTGAGCGGGAACTACAATGAGCAGTTCTTC; CDR3: CASSQVSGNYNEQFF; D: TRBD2; J: TRBJ2-1; V: TRBV4-3; size: .
DNA: TGTGCCAGCAGCCCCACCGGAAAGACCGGGATTGAAAAACTGTTTTTT; CDR3: CASSPTGKTGIEKLFF; D: .; J: TRBJ1-4; V: TRBV5-5; size: .
DNA: TGTGCCAGCAGCCACCGACAGGAGCCAAATTCACCCCTCCACTTT; CDR3: CASSHRQEPNSPLHF; D: .; J: TRBJ1-6; V: TRBV5-4; size: few
DNA: TGTGCCACCAGTGACGGCCCTGATGGCTACACCTTC; CDR3: CATSDGPDGYTF; D: .; J: TRBJ1-2; V: TRBV24-1; size: many
DNA: TGTGCCAGTACCAAGGAAGGACTCCCCTACGAGCAGTACTTC; CDR3: CASTKEGLPYEQYF; D: .; J: TRBJ2-7; V: TRBV25-1; size: many
DNA: TGTGCCAGCACCTTACTAGCGGGGTCCTCGGGTGAGCAGTTCTTC; CDR3: CASTLLAGSSGEQFF; D: TRBD2; J: TRBJ2-1; V: TRBV7-2; size: .
DNA: TGTGCCAGCAGTTTATCCCCGACAGGGACTGGGGCCAACGTCCTGACTTTC; CDR3: CASSLSPTGTGANVLTF; D: TRBD1; J: TRBJ2-6; V: TRBV12-3/TRBV12-4; size: few
DNA: TGTGCCAGCGGGGGTAGCTATGGCTACACCTTC; CDR3: CASGGSYGYTF; D: .; J: TRBJ1-2; V: TRBV2; size: many
DNA: TGTGCCAGTAGTATATTGGCGGGGGCGACCTACAATGAGCAGTTCTTC; CDR3: CASSILAGATYNEQFF; D: .; J: TRBJ2-1; V: TRBV19; size: few
DNA: TGTGCCAGCAGCTTTGACTGGAGTGGCTACACCTTC; CDR3: CASSFDWSGYTF; D: .; J: TRBJ1-2; V: TRBV7-2; size: many
DNA: TGTGCCATCAGTGAGTCGTCTCAGGAGGTCGGTTACACCTTC; CDR3: CAISESSQEVGYTF; D: .; J: TRBJ1-2; V: TRBV10-3; size: .
DNA: TGTGCCAGCAGTTTCGACCGACAGCTATACAATGAGCAGTTCTTC; CDR3: CASSFDRQLYNEQFF; D: .; J: TRBJ2-1; V: TRBV27; size: .
DNA: TGTGCCAGCAGTTCCCGAGCGACCTACGAGCAGTACTTC; CDR3: CASSSRATYEQYF; D: .; J: TRBJ2-7; V: TRBV27; size: many
DNA: TGCAGCGTTGAAGGACTAGCGGGAGACAATGGAGAGCAGTTCTTC; CDR3: CSVEGLAGDNGEQFF; D: TRBD2; J: TRBJ2-1; V: TRBV29-1; size: many